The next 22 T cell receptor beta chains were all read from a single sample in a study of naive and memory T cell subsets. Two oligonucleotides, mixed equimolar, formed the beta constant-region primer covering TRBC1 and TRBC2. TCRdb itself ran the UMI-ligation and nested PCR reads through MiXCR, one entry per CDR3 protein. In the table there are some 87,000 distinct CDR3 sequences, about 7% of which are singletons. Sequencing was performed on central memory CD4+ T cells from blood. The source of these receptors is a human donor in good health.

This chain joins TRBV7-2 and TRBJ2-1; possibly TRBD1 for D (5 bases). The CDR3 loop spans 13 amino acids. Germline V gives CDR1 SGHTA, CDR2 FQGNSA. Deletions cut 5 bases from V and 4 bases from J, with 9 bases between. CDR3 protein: CASSRGHYNEQFF. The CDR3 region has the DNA TGTGCCAGCAGCCGAGGACATTACAATGAGCAGTTCTTC.

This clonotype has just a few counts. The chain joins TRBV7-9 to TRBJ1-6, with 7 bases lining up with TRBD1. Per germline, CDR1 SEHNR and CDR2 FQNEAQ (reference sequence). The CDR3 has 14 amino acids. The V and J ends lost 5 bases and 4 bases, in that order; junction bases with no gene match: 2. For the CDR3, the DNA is TGTGCCAGCAGCGTGACAGGGTATAATTCACCCCTCCACTTT. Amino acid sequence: CASSVTGYNSPLHF.

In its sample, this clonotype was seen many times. This CDR3 is CASSIRGINTEAFF. The CDR3 DNA reads as TGTGCCAGTAGTATTCGGGGCATCAACACTGAAGCTTTCTTT. The chain couples TRBV19 to TRBJ1-1; TRBD1 is a possible D gene (5 bases). Germline assignment: CDR1 LNHDA and CDR2 SQIVND (reference sequence). There are 14 residues in the CDR3. The germline V and J ends were trimmed by 3 bases and 2 bases, with 10 bases remaining between them.

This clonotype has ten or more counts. This CDR3 reads CSARDFHRLANYGYTF. The DNA for the CDR3 is TGCAGTGCTAGAGATTTTCACCGGCTAGCTAACTATGGCTACACCTTC. The chain couples TRBV20-1 to TRBJ1-2; D is uncertain. The CDR3 length is 16 residues. Germline CDR1 reads DFQATT; CDR2 reads SNEGSKA (reference sequence). Between the trimmed V and J ends, which lost 0 bases and 0 bases, there was a span of 14 bases.

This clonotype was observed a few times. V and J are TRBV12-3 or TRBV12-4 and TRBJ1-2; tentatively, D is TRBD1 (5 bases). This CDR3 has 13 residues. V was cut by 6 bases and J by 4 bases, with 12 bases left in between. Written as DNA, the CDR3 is TGTGCCAGCAGCCCAGGGACGAGCTATGGCTACACCTTC. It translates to CASSPGTSYGYTF.

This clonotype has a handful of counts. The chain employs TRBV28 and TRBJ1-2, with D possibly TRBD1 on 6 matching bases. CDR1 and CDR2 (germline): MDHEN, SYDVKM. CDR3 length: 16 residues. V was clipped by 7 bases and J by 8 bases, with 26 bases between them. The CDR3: CASIPSGAGGARGYTF. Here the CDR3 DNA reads TGTGCCAGCATCCCCTCCGGGGCTGGGGGGGCGCGGGGCTACACCTTC.

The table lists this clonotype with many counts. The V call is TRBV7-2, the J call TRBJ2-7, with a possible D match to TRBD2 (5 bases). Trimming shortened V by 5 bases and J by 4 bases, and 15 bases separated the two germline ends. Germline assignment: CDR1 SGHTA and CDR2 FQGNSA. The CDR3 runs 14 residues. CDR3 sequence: CASSTGITEYEQYF. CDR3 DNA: TGTGCCAGCAGCACGGGGATTACCGAGTACGAGCAGTACTTC.

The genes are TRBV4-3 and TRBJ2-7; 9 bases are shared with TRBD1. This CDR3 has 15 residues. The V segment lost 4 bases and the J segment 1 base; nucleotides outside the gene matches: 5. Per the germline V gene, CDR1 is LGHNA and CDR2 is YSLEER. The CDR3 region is CASSRTGGRSYEQYF. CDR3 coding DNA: TGCGCCAGCAGCCGAACAGGGGGCCGGTCCTACGAGCAGTACTTC.

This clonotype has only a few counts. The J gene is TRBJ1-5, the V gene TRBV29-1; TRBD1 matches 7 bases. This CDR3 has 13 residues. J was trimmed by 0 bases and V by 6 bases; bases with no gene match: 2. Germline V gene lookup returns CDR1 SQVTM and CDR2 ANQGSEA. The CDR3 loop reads CSVGDSSNQPQHF. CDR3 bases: TGCAGCGTGGGGGACAGTAGCAATCAGCCCCAGCATTTT.

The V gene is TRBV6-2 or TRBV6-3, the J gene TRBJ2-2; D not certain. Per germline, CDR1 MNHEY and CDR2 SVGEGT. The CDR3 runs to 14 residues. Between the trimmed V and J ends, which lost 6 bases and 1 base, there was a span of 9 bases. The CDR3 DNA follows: TGTGCCAGCAGCTATACCATGAACACCGGGGAGCTGTTTTTT. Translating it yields CASSYTMNTGELFF.

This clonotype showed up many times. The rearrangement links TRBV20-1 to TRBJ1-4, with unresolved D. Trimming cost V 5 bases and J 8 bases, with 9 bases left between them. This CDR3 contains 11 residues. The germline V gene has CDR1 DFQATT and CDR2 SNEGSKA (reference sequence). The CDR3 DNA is TGCAGTGCTTTTTGGTACGAAAAACTGTTTTTT. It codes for CSAFWYEKLFF.

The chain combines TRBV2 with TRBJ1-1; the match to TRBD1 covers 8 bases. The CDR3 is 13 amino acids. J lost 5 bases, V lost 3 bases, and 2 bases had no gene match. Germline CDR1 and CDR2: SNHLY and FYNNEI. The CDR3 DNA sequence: TGTGCCAGCAGTGACAGGGGGCTGACTGAAGCTTTCTTT. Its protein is CASSDRGLTEAFF.

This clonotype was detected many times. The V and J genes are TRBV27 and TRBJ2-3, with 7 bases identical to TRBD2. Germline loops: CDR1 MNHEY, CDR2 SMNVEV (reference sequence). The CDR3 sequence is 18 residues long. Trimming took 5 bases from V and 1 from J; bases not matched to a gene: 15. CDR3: CASSPQPRLAMGTDTQYF. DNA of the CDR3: TGTGCCAGCAGTCCGCAACCTCGACTAGCCATGGGCACAGATACGCAGTATTTT.

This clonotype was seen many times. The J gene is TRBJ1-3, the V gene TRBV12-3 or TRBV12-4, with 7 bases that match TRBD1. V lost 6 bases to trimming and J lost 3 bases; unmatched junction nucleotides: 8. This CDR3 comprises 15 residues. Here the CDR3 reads CASRPVGGGGNTIYF. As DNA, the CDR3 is TGTGCCAGCAGACCCGTAGGGGGCGGTGGAAACACCATATATTTT.

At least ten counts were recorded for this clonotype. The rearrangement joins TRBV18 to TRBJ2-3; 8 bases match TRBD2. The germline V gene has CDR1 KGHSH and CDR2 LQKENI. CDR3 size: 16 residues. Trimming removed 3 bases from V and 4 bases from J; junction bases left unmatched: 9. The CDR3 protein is CASSPEASGFADTQYF. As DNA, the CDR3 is TGTGCCAGCTCACCCGAGGCTAGCGGGTTCGCAGATACGCAGTATTTT.

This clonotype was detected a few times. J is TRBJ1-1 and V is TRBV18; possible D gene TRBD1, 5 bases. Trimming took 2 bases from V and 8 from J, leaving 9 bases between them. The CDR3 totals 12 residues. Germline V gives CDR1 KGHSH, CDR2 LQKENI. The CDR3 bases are TGTGCCAGCTCACCAGTGGGGGGAGAAGCTTTCTTT. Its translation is CASSPVGGEAFF.

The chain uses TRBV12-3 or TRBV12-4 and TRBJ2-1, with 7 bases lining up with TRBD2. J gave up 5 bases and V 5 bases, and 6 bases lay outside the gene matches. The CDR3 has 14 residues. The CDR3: CASSIGTINNEQFF. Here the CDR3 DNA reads TGTGCCAGCAGTATCGGGACTATCAACAATGAGCAGTTCTTC.

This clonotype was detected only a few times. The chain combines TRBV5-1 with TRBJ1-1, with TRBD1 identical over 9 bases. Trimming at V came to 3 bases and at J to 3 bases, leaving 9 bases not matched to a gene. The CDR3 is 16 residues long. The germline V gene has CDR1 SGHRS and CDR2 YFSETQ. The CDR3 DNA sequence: TGCGCCAGCAGCTGGGGGACAGGGTCGAGTGACACTGAAGCTTTCTTT. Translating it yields CASSWGTGSSDTEAFF.

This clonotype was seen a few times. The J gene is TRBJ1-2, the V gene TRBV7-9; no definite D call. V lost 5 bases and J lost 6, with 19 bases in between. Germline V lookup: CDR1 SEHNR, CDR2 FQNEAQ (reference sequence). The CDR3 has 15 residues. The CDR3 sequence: CASSLTRISGNGYTF. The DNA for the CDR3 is TGTGCCAGCAGCCTAACTAGGATCTCCGGGAATGGCTACACCTTC. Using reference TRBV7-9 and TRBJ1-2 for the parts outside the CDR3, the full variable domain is DTGVSQNPRHKITKRGQNVTFRCDPISEHNRLYWYRQTLGQGPEFLTYFQNEAQLEKSRLLSDRFSAERPKGSFSTLEIQRTEQGDSAMYLCASSLTRISGNGYTFGSGTRLTVV.

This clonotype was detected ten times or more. The CDR3 DNA sequence: TGTGCCAGCAGCTCCCCGGCTAGCGGCCACTACGAGCAGTACTTC. It translates to CASSSPASGHYEQYF. The J gene is TRBJ2-7, the V gene TRBV7-2; 7 bases match TRBD2. V was clipped by 4 bases and J by 3 bases; unmatched bases: 9. This CDR3 has 15 amino acids. Germline values: CDR1 SGHTA, CDR2 FQGNSA.

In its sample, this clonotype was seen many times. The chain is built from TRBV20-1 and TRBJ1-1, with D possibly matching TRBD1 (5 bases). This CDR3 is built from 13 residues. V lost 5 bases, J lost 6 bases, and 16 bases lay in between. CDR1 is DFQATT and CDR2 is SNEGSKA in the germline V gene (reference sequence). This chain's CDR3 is CSAEDGGGAEAFF. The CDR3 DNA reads TGCAGTGCTGAGGACGGCGGGGGTGCTGAAGCTTTCTTT.

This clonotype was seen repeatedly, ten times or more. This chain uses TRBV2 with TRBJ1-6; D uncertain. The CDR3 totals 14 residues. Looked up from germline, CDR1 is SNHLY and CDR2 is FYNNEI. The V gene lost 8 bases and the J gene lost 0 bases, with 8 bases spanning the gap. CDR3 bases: TGTGCCAGCCGTGGGAGCTCCTATAATTCACCCCTCCACTTT. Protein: CASRGSSYNSPLHF.